The present T cell receptor beta chain was sequenced within a study of vaccination and CD4 T cells after COVID-19. CD4+ T cells that had been cultured provided DNA sequenced with the Oncomine TCR Beta short-read assay. Each CDR3 protein gets one entry after TCRdb re-called the PCR reads with MiXCR. Of 3,900 or so distinct CDR3 sequences listed, about 40% are singletons. Treatment reported: approximately 11-day PBMC culture with coronavirus spike peptide pools or control peptides (ViraFEST assay). Under the ViraFEST approach, antigen-specific T cells were expanded with peptide pools and TCRs subsequently sequenced. The germline gives CDR1 MNHEY, CDR2 SMNVEV (reference sequence). V was cut by 4 bases and J by 3 bases, with 15 bases left in between. This CDR3 has 15 amino acids. As concerns this clonotype: Its antigen remains unidentified.

This clonotype was obtained from a human donor who had recovered from COVID-19. The sequenced sample was CD4+ T cells from blood, cultured in vitro. The V call is TRBV27, the J call TRBJ1-1; TRBD1 might be the D (6 bases). CDR3: CASSWGANRDTEAFF. Here the CDR3 DNA reads TGTGCCAGCAGTTGGGGGGCCAACAGGGACACTGAAGCTTTCTTT.